What follows are 2 T cell receptor beta chains derived from one specimen sequenced in a study of PD-1 blockade in mismatch repair-deficient tumors. Profiling relied on immunoSEQ multiplex PCR, and the TCRdb table lists in-frame clones only, not all of them. Altogether tens of thousands of clones are present, 88% being singletons, with the ten largest covering about 15%. Sequences were derived from peripheral blood, sampled 52 weeks after starting pembrolizumab. These receptor sequences come from an adult with mismatch repair-deficient cancer.

This chain uses TRBV15 with TRBJ1-1, with 7 bases lining up with TRBD1. Trimming removed 6 bases from V and 1 base from J; junction bases left unmatched: 2. Germline loops: CDR1 LNHNV, CDR2 YYDKDF (reference sequence). CDR3 length: 13 residues. The CDR3 here is CATRDRWNTEAFF. The CDR3 DNA reads TGTGCCACCAGGGACAGGTGGAACACTGAAGCTTTCTTT.

This chain uses TRBV7-2 with TRBJ2-1; TRBD2 matches at 9 bases. This CDR3 has 17 residues. The V gene's germline CDR1 is SGHTA and CDR2 FQGNSA. V was clipped by 0 bases and J by 0 bases; unmatched bases: 3. The CDR3 nucleotides are TGTGCCAGCAGCTTAGCGGGACTAGCTAGCTCCTACAATGAGCAGTTCTTC. Protein: CASSLAGLASSYNEQFF.